This TCR beta chain came from a study of T cells after yellow fever vaccination. The study, taken as a whole, reports: Just a small share of clonotypes turned up in the CD4 compartment as well as the CD8 compartment. At day 0, almost all vaccine-responding clonotypes escaped detection in the sorted memory subsets. Once the booster was given, most primary-vaccination clones reappeared, at over 95% for CD4 and over 75% for CD8.

Deletions cut 2 bases from V and 3 bases from J, with 13 bases between. Germline V CDR1 and CDR2: SGHAT, FQDESV (reference sequence). The CDR3 consists of 16 residues. This clonotype showed up many times. Via MiXCR, TCRdb re-called the 5' RACE reads, giving one row per CDR3 protein. The table lists around 31,000 distinct CDR3 sequences, roughly a tenth of them singletons, with less than 15% in the top ten. The chain recombines TRBV11-1 with TRBJ2-2, with D possibly TRBD2 on 6 matching bases. The material was PBMCs, either bulk or a sorted T-cell subset (CD4+, CD8+, memory, or dextramer-sorted; not recorded which), obtained less than 18 days after the first yellow fever vaccination. This TCR derives from a man between 18 and 29 years old who received the YFV17D yellow fever vaccine. The CDR3 loop is CASSLSKRAHTGELFF. In DNA form, the CDR3 reads TGTGCCAGCAGCTTAAGCAAGCGGGCCCACACCGGGGAGCTGTTTTTT.